This T cell receptor beta chain was captured by sequencing in a study of blood T cell repertoires in COVID-19 (dated by TCRdb to between 2020 and 2021). With regard to the full study: Samples covering the acute and convalescent phases of COVID-19 were provided by collaborators in the United States, Italy and Spain. The dataset comprised deeply sampled blood TCRbeta repertoires from subjects exposed to, actively infected with, or recovered from COVID-19. The material from the prospective study consisted of cDNA or gDNA derived from T cells, B-cell-depleted T cells, or PBMCs. Nearly every sample came with metadata listing a de-identified subject ID, COVID-19 status, age in years and sex. Where available, HLA class I and class II types were taken from metadata supplied by the sample provider and were not determined by assay-based typing. The repertoires were made available in a free public database intended to serve as a resource for research on the immune response to SARS-CoV-2. Samples came from the ongoing ImmuneRACE study (first 160 participants) plus 1,254 subjects from 6 global collaborators.

Comment on this clone: Its specific antigen is unknown. No qualities accompany the bases; no much larger clone lies one base away.

TCRbeta CDR3 regions were amplified from genomic DNA using the immunoSEQ Assay, a bias-controlled multiplex PCR. The source study handled its data this way. Within the assay, amplification of reference gene primers was used to estimate how many nucleated cells each sample contained. Sequence reads were collapsed and filtered to measure the absolute abundance of every unique TCRbeta CDR3 rearrangement. Productive Simpson clonality was computed per sample as the square root of Simpson's diversity index over productive rearrangements. TCRdb took this table from immuneACCESS and kept in-frame rearrangements with V and J called. Such tables lack part of the clones; where checked against another copy, unresolved V genes explain under half of the gap, and the rest is unexplained. The D gene and trimming were derived from the DNA, and the V and J assignments and clone size from that table. The sample data list under 250,000 clones, and around 92% of these were observed just once. The ten largest account for 1% to 1.5% of the sample.

The paper as a whole reports these results and caveats: Clinical and demographic metadata were provided uncurated, with the amount varying by source and participant.

Collaborating institutions collected whole blood in K2EDTA tubes following their own protocols. For TCRbeta analysis, collaborators shipped samples in one of three forms: frozen whole blood, isolated PBMCs, or DNA extracted from either of those sample types. Sample: peripheral blood. The TCR sequence derives from a man aged 25 to 45 with acute or convalescent COVID-19.

The sequenced DNA is TGTGCCAGCAGTGTCCGGGGTTCAGATACGCAGTATTTT. This codes for CASSVRGSDTQYF. Recombination linked TRBV25-1 to TRBJ2-3; the D gene is perhaps TRBD2, from 5 matching bases. The V end loses 4 bases and the J end loses 4 bases, and a stretch of 9 bases separates them. The germline V gene gives CDR1 as MGHDK and CDR2 as SYGVNS. The CDR3 goes from the cysteine to the phenylalanine over 13 residues. CDR3 DNA is the only sequence kept; it has 39 bases, read in frame from the first base.